This T cell receptor beta chain is from a study of CD8 T cells in ankylosing spondylitis listed by TCRdb under 2017. Describing the broader study: To find TCR variants linked to disease, the study profiled T cell receptor beta repertoires in ankylosing spondylitis patients and healthy donors. In total, the full study cohort was made up of 100 to 140 healthy donors and 25 or so ankylosing spondylitis patients. Peripheral blood was sampled, and synovial fluid was additionally collected from ankylosing spondylitis patients.

This clonotype was seen a few times. The antigen this receptor binds is unknown. No quality values exist for individual bases; no much larger clone is one base distant. The investigation overall reported the following: A TCR beta motif made up of roughly eight highly homologous amino acid variants appeared to be characteristic of blood from ankylosing spondylitis patients. Some motif variants had previously been reported in the synovial fluid and blood of reactive arthritis patients, which suggests shared mechanisms of disease initiation. The disease-linked clones had a CD8+ phenotype and were found at relatively low frequencies in peripheral blood. The disease-linked clones were reported as significantly enriched in matched synovial fluid samples from ankylosing spondylitis patients.

Including cysteine and phenylalanine, the CDR3 has 14 amino acids. Solely the CDR3 DNA is kept, with 42 bases framed from the first base. The V and J ends are trimmed by 7 bases and 1 base, leaving 10 bases between them. The data were produced on an Illumina HiSeq 2500. Quantitative 5'-RACE with molecular barcodes was the method used to prepare the TCR beta libraries. The original methods were these. A new computational method, built on a probabilistic model of VDJ rearrangement, was used to identify disease-linked TCR variants. TCRdb trimmed public reads at Q25 via fastp, called clones via MiXCR and kept in-frame beta chains. Each entry is one CDR3 protein sequence, shown with its most common DNA and genes. Clone size and V and J calls follow TCRdb, not the original study. The sample profile shows some 200,000 distinct CDR3 sequences; roughly 12% of them were found once. The top ten constitute 16% of the sample.

Sequencing was performed on blood, either unsorted or a sorted T cell fraction (not recorded which). Recombination linked TRBV12-3 or TRBV12-4 to TRBJ1-4; the D gene is possibly TRBD1, with 5 bases matching. This clonotype was sampled from a male donor with ankylosing spondylitis or in good health (not recorded which). The CDR3 region: CASTLQGTNEKLFF. The DNA sequence follows: TGTGCCAGCACCCTGCAGGGAACTAATGAAAAACTGTTTTTT.